Presented here are 15 T cell receptor beta chains from one specimen sequenced in a study of OX40 agonist ivuxolimab in advanced cancers. Data came from immunoSEQ multiplex PCR; TCRdb stores just in-frame clones and leaves some out. The table shows 75,000 to 90,000 clones, with roughly 90% occurring only once. The sequencing used CD4+ or CD8+ T cells sorted from blood, collected in a trial of the OX40 agonist ivuxolimab. The receptors originated from an adult with an advanced solid tumor such as melanoma, head and neck, liver or kidney cancer.

V is TRBV19 and J is TRBJ1-4; 8 positions match TRBD1. CDR1 is LNHDA, CDR2 SQIVND, per germline (reference sequence). This CDR3 comprises 13 residues. J was trimmed by 4 bases and V by 9 bases; bases with no gene match: 4. The CDR3 region is CASRDRINEKLFF. CDR3 coding DNA: TGTGCCAGCCGGGACAGGATTAATGAAAAACTGTTTTTT.

The rearrangement joins TRBV2 to TRBJ1-2; the match to TRBD1 covers 7 bases. V trimming: 2 bases; J trimming: 2 bases; junction bases outside the gene matches: 2. Germline-derived CDR1 and CDR2 are SNHLY and FYNNEI. The CDR3 extends over 14 amino acids. The CDR3 DNA is TGTGCCAGCAGTGAACAGGGGGGAAACTATGGCTACACCTTC. It is translated as CASSEQGGNYGYTF.

The V call is TRBV18, the J call TRBJ2-7; 9 bases agree with TRBD1. The CDR3 has 15 residues. Germline lookup yields CDR1 KGHSH and CDR2 LQKENI. V lost 3 bases, J lost 5 bases, and 8 bases stayed unmatched. The CDR3, as DNA: TGTGCCAGCTCACCCGGGACAGGGTACAAGGACGAGCAGTACTTC. Protein sequence: CASSPGTGYKDEQYF.

The V and J genes are TRBV18 and TRBJ1-3; a weak D match, TRBD1 (6 bases). This CDR3 has 15 residues. Germline values: CDR1 KGHSH, CDR2 LQKENI. V was shortened by 4 bases and J by 2 bases, with 12 bases between the two germline ends. For the CDR3, the DNA is TGTGCCAGCTCACGATCCGGGACAACTGGAAACACCATATATTTT. Its translation: CASSRSGTTGNTIYF.

The rearrangement links TRBV6-4 to TRBJ1-4; D not certain. The CDR3 runs to 15 residues. Germline V CDR1 and CDR2: MRHNA, SNTAGT. V lost 3 bases and J lost 7, with 15 bases in between. CDR3 residues: CASSESFGSGEKLFF. The CDR3 nucleotides read TGTGCCAGCAGTGAGTCATTCGGTAGTGGTGAAAAACTGTTTTTT.

The rearrangement uses TRBV30 and TRBJ2-2, with D possibly matching TRBD1 (6 bases). CDR1 and CDR2 (germline): GTSNPN, SVGIG (reference sequence). This CDR3 spans 13 amino acids. Trimming took 5 bases from V and 2 from J, leaving 9 bases between them. The CDR3 spells CAWGGLNTGELFF. CDR3 coding DNA: TGTGCCTGGGGGGGCCTTAACACCGGGGAGCTGTTTTTT.

The chain carries TRBV6-1 and TRBJ2-5; TRBD1 agrees at 12 bases. Germline V CDR1 and CDR2: MNHNS, SASEGT. Trimming took 2 bases from V and 3 from J; bases not matched to a gene: 4. This CDR3 comprises 16 residues. CDR3 nucleotide sequence: TGTGCCAGCAGTGAAATTGGGACAGGGGGCAAAGAGACCCAGTACTTC. Residues: CASSEIGTGGKETQYF.

This chain joins TRBV4-1 and TRBJ2-5; D is perhaps TRBD1 (6 bases). Trimming took off 0 bases at V and 3 bases at J, with 11 bases between the two ends. The CDR3 runs 15 residues. Germline V gene data show CDR1 as MGHRA and CDR2 as YSYEKL. CDR3: CASSQDGTTKETQYF. CDR3 coding DNA: TGCGCCAGCAGCCAAGACGGGACAACGAAAGAGACCCAGTACTTC.

This rearrangement joins TRBV6-1 to TRBJ2-7; 7 bases are a match to TRBD2. V lost 3 bases, J lost 2 bases, and 7 bases stayed unmatched. The CDR3 has 15 residues. In germline, CDR1 is MNHNS, CDR2 SASEGT. The CDR3 protein is CASSEEGGIPYEQYF. CDR3 nucleotide sequence: TGTGCCAGCAGTGAGGAGGGAGGGATCCCCTACGAGCAGTACTTC.

This sequence joins TRBV28 and TRBJ1-2, with 9 nucleotides matching TRBD1. This CDR3 has 14 amino acids. From germline, CDR1 is MDHEN and CDR2 SYDVKM. J was trimmed by 6 bases and V by 5 bases; bases with no gene match: 7. CDR3 in amino acids: CASSITGGEDGYTF. The CDR3 bases are TGTGCCAGCAGTATTACAGGGGGCGAGGATGGCTACACCTTC.

The CDR3 nucleotides read TGTGCCAGCAGCCCGTCGGGACTAGCTCCAGATACGCAGTATTTT. Translation: CASSPSGLAPDTQYF. The V and J genes are TRBV7-3 and TRBJ2-3; 9 bases agree with TRBD2. CDR1 and CDR2 (germline): SGHTA, FQGTGA. This CDR3 has 15 amino acids. The V segment lost 5 bases and the J segment 4 bases; nucleotides outside the gene matches: 7. The complete variable domain, with remaining parts taken from reference TRBV7-3 and TRBJ2-3, reads GAGVSQTPSNKVTEKGKYVELRCDPISGHTALYWYRQSLGQGPEFLIYFQGTGAADDSGLPNDRFFAVRPEGSVSTLKIQRTERGDSAVYLCASSPSGLAPDTQYFGPGTRLTVL.

J is TRBJ2-1 and V is TRBV9, with D unclear. The CDR3 is made up of 14 amino acids. The V and J ends lost 0 bases and 9 bases respectively, with 13 bases between them. The V gene's germline CDR1 is SGDLS and CDR2 YYNGEE. CDR3 region: CASSVEVGYTEQFF. The CDR3 DNA follows: TGTGCCAGCAGCGTAGAGGTAGGGTATACTGAGCAGTTCTTC.

This chain connects TRBV2 to TRBJ1-5, with TRBD1 matching 7 bases. The trim removed 6 bases at V and 3 bases at J, leaving 5 bases unmatched. Germline V gene data show CDR1 as SNHLY and CDR2 as FYNNEI. There are 14 residues in the CDR3. The CDR3 region has the DNA TGTGCCAGCAGACAGACAGGGCCCAATCAGCCCCAGCATTTT. Protein product: CASRQTGPNQPQHF.

The chain combines TRBV4-1 with TRBJ2-5; 7 nucleotides agree with TRBD1. Trimming at V came to 2 bases and at J to 1 base, leaving 4 bases not matched to a gene. CDR3 length: 15 residues. Germline CDR1 reads MGHRA; CDR2 reads YSYEKL. The CDR3 DNA reads as TGCGCCAGCAGCCAACCCGGGACAGTCCAAGAGACCCAGTACTTC. This codes for CASSQPGTVQETQYF.

V and J are TRBV7-3 and TRBJ2-7; maybe TRBD2 (5 bases). Germline CDR1 SGHTA, CDR2 FQGTGA. Trimming removed 5 bases from V and 0 bases from J, with 23 bases in between. The length of the CDR3 is 18 residues. Here the CDR3 reads CASSPSYGRIKSSYEQYF. The CDR3 bases are TGTGCCAGCAGCCCCAGTTATGGGAGAATCAAGAGCTCCTACGAGCAGTACTTC.